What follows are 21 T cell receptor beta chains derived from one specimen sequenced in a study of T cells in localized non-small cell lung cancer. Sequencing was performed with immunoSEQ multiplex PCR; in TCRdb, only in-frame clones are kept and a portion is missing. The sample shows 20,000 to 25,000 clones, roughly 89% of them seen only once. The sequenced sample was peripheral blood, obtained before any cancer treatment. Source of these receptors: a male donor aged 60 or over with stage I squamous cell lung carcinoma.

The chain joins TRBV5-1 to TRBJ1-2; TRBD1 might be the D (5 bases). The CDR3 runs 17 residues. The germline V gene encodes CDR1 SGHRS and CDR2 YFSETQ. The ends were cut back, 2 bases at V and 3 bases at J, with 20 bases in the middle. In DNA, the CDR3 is TGCGCCAGCAGCTTTCCCTCGGGGTGGGGCAAAGACTATGGCTACACCTTC. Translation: CASSFPSGWGKDYGYTF.

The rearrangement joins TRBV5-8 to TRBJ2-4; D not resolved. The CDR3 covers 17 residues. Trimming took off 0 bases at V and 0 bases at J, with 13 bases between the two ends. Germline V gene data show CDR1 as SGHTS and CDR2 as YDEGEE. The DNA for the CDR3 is TGTGCCAGCAGCTTGGAATTAGCAGTTTTAGCCAAAAACATTCAGTACTTC. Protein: CASSLELAVLAKNIQYF.

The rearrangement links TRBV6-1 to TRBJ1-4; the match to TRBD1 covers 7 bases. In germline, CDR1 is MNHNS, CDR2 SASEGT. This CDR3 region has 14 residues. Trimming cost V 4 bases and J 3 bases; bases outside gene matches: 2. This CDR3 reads CASSVGQPNEKLFF. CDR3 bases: TGTGCCAGCAGTGTGGGACAGCCTAATGAAAAACTGTTTTTT.

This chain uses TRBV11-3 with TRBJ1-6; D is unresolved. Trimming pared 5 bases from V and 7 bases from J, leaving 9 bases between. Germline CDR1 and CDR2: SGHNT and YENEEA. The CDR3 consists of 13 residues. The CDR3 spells CASSPDGNSPLHF. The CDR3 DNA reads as TGTGCCAGCAGCCCGGACGGGAATTCACCCCTCCACTTT. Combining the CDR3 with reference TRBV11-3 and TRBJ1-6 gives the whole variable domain EAGVVQSPRYKIIEKKQPVAFWCNPISGHNTLYWYLQNLGQGPELLIRYENEEAVDDSQLPKDRFSAERLKGVDSTLKIQPAELGDSAVYLCASSPDGNSPLHFGNGTRLTVT.

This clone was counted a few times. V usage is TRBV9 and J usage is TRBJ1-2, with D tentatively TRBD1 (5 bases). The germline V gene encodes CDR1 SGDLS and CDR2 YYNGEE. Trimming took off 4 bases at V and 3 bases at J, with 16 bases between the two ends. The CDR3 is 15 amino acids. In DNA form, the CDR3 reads TGTGCCAGCAGCCCACGGACACTGACGGACTATGGCTACACCTTC. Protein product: CASSPRTLTDYGYTF.

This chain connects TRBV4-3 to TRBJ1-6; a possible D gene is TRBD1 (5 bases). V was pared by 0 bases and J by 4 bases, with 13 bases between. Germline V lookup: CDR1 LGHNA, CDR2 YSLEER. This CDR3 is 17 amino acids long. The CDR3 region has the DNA TGCGCCAGCAGCCAAGATGTGGGACTTGGGTATAATTCACCCCTCCACTTT. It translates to CASSQDVGLGYNSPLHF.

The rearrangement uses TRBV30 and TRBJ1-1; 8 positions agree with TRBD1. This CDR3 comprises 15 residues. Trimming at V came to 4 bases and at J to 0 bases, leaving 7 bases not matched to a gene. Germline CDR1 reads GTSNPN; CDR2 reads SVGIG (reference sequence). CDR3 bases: TGTGCCTGGACGGGCAGGGGGCTTTTGAACACTGAAGCTTTCTTT. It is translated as CAWTGRGLLNTEAFF.

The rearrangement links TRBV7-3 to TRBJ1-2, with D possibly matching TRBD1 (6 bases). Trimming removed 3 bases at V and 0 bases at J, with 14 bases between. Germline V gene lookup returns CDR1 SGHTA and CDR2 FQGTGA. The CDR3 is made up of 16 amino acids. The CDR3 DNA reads TGTGCCAGCAGCTTGACAGGCGGGTATTCTAACTATGGCTACACCTTC. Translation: CASSLTGGYSNYGYTF.

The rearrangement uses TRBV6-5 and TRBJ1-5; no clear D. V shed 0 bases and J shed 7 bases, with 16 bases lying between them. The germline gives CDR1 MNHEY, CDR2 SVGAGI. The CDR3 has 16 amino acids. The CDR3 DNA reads TGTGCCAGCAGTTACTCCGCGAGGGATCGGAAACAGCCCCAGCATTTT. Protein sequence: CASSYSARDRKQPQHF.

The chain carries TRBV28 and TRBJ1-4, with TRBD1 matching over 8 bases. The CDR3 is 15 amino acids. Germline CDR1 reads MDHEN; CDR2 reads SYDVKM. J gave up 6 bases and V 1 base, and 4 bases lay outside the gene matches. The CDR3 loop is CASSLSGTGHEKLFF. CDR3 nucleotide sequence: TGTGCCAGCAGTTTATCCGGGACAGGCCATGAAAAACTGTTTTTT. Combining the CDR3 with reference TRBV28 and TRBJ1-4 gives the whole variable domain DVKVTQSSRYLVKRTGEKVFLECVQDMDHENMFWYRQDPGLGLRLIYFSYDVKMKEKGDIPEGYSVSREKKERFSLILESASTNQTSMYLCASSLSGTGHEKLFFGSGTQLSVL.

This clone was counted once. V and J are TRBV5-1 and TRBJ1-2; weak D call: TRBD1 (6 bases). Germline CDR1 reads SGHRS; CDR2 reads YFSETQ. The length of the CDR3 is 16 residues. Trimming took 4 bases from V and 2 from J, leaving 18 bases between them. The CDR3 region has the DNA TGCGCCAGCAGCGATGGGACGGAAGGGGGGAACTATGGCTACACCTTC. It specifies CASSDGTEGGNYGYTF. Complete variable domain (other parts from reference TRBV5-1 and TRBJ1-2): KAGVTQTPRYLIKTRGQQVTLSCSPISGHRSVSWYQQTPGQGLQFLFEYFSETQRNKGNFPGRFSGRQFSNSRSEMNVSTLELGDSALYLCASSDGTEGGNYGYTFGSGTRLTVV.

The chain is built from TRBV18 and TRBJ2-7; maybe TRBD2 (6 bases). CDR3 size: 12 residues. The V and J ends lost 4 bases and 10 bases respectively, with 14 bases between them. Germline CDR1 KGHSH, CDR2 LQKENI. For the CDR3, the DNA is TGTGCCAGCTCACTGGAGGGGAAGGAACAGTACTTC. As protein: CASSLEGKEQYF.

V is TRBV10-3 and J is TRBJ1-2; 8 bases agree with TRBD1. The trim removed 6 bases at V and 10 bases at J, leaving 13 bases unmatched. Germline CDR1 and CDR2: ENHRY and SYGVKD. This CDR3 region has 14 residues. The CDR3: CAISETGDLNYYTF. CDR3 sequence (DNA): TGTGCCATCAGCGAGACAGGGGATCTTAATTACTACACCTTC.

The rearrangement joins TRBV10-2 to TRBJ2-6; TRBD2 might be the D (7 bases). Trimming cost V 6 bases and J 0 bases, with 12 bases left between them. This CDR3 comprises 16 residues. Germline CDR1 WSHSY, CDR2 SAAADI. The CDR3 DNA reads TGCGCCAGCAGGGGGGGGCTAAACTCTGGGGCCAACGTCCTGACTTTC. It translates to CASRGGLNSGANVLTF.

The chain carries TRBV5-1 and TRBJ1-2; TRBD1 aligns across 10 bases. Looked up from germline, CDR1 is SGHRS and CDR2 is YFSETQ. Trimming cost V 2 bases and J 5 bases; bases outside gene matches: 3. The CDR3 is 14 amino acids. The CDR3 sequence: CASSLGQGVYGYTF. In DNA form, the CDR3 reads TGCGCCAGCAGCTTAGGACAGGGGGTATATGGCTACACCTTC.

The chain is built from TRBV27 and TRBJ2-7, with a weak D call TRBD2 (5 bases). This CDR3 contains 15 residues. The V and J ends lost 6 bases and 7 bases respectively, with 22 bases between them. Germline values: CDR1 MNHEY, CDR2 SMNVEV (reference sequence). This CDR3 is CASRGRALLPGEQYF. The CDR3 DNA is TGTGCCAGCAGGGGCCGGGCCCTCCTACCGGGGGAGCAGTACTTC.

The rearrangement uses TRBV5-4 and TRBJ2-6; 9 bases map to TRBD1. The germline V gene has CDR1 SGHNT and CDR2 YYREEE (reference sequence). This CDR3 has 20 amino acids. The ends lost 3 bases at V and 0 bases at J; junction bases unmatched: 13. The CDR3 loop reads CASSSHLTTGGGSGANVLTF. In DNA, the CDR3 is TGTGCCAGCAGCTCCCACCTAACAACAGGGGGCGGCTCTGGGGCCAACGTCCTGACTTTC.

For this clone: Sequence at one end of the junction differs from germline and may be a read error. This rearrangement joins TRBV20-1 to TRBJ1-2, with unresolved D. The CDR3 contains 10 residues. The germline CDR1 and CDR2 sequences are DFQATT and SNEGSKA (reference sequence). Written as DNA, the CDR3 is TGCAGTGCTAGGGCTCAAACACCGATCTTC. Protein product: CSARAQTPIF.

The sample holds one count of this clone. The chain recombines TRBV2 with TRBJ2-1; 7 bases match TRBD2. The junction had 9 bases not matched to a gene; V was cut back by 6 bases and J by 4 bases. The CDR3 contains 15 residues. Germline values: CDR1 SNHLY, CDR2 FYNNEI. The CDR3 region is CASSSFGGTYNEQFF. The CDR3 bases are TGTGCCAGCAGCTCATTCGGGGGGACTTACAATGAGCAGTTCTTC.

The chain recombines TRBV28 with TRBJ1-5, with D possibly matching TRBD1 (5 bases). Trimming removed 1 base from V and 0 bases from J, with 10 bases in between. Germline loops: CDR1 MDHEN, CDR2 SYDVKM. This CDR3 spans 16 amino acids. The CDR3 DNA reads TGTGCCAGCAGTTTATCCCGGACACTTAGCAATCAGCCCCAGCATTTT. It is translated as CASSLSRTLSNQPQHF.

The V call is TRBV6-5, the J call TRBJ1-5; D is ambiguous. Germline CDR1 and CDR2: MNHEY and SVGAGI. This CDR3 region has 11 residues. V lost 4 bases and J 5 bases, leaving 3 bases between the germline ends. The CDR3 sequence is CASSSDQPQHF. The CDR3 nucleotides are TGTGCCAGCAGTTCGGATCAGCCCCAGCATTTT.